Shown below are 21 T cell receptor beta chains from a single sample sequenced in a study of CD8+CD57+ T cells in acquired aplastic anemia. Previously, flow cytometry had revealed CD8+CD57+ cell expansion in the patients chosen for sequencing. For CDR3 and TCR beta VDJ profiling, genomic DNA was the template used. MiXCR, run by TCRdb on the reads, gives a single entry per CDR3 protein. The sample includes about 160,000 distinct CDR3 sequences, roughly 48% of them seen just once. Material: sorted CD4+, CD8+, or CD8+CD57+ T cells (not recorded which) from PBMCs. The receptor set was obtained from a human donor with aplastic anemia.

The CDR3 sequence is CASSFLGQGQETQYF. The CDR3 DNA reads TGCGCCAGCAGCTTCCTGGGACAAGGCCAAGAGACCCAGTACTTC. The chain employs TRBV5-1 and TRBJ2-5, with a possible D match to TRBD1 (6 bases). Per the germline V gene, CDR1 is SGHRS and CDR2 is YFSETQ. CDR3 length: 15 amino acids. Deletions cut 2 bases from V and 1 base from J, with 12 bases between.

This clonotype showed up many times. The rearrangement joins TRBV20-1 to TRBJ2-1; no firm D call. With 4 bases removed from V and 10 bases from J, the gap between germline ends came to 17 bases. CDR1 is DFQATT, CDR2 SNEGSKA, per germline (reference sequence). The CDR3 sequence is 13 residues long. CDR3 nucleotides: TGCAGTGCTAAGAGCACCGGTGTAGAGGAGCAGTTCTTC. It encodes CSAKSTGVEEQFF.

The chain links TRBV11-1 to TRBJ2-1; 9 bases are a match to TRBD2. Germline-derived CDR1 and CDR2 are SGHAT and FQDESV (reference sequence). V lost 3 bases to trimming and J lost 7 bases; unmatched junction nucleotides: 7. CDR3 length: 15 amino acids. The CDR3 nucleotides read TGTGCCAGCAGCTTCTGGCGGGAGGGCCGAAATGAGCAGTTCTTC. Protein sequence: CASSFWREGRNEQFF.

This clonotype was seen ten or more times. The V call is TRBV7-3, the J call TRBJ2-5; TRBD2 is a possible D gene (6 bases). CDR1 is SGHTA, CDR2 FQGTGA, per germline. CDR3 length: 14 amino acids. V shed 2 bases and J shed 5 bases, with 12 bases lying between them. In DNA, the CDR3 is TGTGCCAGCAGCTTAGAGGCTAGCGTGGAGACCCAGTACTTC. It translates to CASSLEASVETQYF.

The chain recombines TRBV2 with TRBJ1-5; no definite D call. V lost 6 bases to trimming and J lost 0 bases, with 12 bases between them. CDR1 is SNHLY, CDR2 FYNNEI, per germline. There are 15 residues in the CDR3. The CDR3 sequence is CASRARLHSNQPQHF. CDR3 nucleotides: TGTGCCAGCAGGGCAAGACTCCATAGCAATCAGCCCCAGCATTTT.

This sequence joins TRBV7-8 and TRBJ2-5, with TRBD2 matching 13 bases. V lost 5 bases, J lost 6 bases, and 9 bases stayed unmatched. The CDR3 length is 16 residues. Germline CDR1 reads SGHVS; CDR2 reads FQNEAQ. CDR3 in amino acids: CASSLDELAGGQTQYF. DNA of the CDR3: TGTGCCAGCAGCCTTGATGAACTAGCGGGGGGGCAGACCCAGTACTTC. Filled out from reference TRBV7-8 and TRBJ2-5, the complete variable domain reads GAGVSQSPRYKVAKRGQDVALRCDPISGHVSLFWYQQALGQGPEFLTYFQNEAQLDKSGLPSDRFFAERPEGSVSTLKIQRTQQEDSAVYLCASSLDELAGGQTQYFGPGTRLLVL.

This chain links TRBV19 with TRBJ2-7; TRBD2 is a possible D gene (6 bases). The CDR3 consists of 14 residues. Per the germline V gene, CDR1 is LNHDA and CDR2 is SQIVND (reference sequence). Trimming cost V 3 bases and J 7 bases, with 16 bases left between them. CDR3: CASSMWGDQVEQYF. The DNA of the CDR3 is TGTGCCAGTAGTATGTGGGGGGACCAAGTTGAGCAGTACTTC.

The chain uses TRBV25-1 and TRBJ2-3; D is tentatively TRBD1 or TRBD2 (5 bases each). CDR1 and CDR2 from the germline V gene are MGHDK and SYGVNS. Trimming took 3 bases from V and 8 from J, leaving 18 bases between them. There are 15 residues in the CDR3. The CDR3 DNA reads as TGTGCCAGCAGTGATCGTTACCGGGACCAGGGTACGCAGTATTTT. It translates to CASSDRYRDQGTQYF.

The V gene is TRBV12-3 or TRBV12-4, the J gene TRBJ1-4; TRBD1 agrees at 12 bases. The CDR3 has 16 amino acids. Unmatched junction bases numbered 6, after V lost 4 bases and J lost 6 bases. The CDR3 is CASSYAGTGGDEKLFF. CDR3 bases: TGTGCCAGCAGTTACGCCGGGACAGGGGGCGATGAAAAACTGTTTTTT.

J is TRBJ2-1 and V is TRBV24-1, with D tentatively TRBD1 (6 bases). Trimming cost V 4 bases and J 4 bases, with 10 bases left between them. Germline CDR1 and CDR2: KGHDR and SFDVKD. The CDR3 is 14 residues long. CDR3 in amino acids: CATSDITGYNEQFF. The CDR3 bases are TGTGCCACCAGTGACATAACAGGGTACAATGAGCAGTTCTTC.

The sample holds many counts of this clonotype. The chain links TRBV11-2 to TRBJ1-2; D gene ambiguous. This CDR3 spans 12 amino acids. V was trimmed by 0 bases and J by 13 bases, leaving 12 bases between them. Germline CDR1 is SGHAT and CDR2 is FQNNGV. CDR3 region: CASSLDHGNSTF. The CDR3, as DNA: TGTGCCAGCAGCTTAGATCATGGTAACTCCACCTTC.

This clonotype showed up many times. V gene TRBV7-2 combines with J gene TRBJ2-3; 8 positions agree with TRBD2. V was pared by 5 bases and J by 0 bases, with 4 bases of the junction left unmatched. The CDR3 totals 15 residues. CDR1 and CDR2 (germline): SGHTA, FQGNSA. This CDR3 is CASSHTSGSTDTQYF. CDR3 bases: TGTGCCAGCAGCCATACTAGCGGTAGCACAGATACGCAGTATTTT.

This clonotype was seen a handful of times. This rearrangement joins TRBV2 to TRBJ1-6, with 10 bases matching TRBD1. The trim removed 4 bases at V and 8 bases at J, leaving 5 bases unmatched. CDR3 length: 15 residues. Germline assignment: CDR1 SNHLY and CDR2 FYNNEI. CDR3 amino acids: CASSVTGGRDSPLHF. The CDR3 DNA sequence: TGTGCCAGCAGTGTGACAGGGGGCAGGGATTCACCCCTCCACTTT.

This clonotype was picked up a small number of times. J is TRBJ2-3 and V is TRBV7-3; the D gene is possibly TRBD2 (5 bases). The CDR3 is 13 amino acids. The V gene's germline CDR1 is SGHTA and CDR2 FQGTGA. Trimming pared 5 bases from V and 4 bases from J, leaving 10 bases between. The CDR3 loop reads CASSLLGPDTQYF. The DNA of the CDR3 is TGTGCCAGCAGCCTACTAGGGCCAGATACGCAGTATTTT.

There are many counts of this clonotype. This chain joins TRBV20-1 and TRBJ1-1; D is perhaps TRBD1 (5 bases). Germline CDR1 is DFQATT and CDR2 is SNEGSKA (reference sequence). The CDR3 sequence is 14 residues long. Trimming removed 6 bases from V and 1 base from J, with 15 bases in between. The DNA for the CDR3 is TGCAGTGCGTATCGGGACGGGGAGAACACTGAAGCTTTCTTT. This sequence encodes CSAYRDGENTEAFF.

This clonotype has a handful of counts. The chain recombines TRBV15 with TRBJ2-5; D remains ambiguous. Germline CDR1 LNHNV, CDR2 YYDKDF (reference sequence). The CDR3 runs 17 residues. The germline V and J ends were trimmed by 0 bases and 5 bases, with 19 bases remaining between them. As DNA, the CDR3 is TGTGCCACCAGCAGAGATCGGCAGACACCTCTCAGGGAGACCCAGTACTTC. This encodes CATSRDRQTPLRETQYF.

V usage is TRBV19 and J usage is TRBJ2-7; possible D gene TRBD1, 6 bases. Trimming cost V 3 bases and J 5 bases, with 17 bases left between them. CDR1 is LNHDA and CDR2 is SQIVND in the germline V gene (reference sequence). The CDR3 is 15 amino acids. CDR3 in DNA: TGTGCCAGTAGTATCGTCCAGGGGCCGCTCCACGAGCAGTACTTC. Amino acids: CASSIVQGPLHEQYF. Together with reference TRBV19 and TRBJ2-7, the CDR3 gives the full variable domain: DGGITQSPKYLFRKEGQNVTLSCEQNLNHDAMYWYRQDPGQGLRLIYYSQIVNDFQKGDIAEGYSVSREKKESFPLTVTSAQKNPTAFYLCASSIVQGPLHEQYFGPGTRLTVT.

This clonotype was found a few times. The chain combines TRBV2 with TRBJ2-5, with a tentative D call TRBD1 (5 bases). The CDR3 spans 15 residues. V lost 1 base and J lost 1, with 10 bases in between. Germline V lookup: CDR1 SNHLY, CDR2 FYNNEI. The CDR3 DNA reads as TGTGCCAGCAGTGAAGGACTCAGGGCCCAAGAGACCCAGTACTTC. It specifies CASSEGLRAQETQYF.

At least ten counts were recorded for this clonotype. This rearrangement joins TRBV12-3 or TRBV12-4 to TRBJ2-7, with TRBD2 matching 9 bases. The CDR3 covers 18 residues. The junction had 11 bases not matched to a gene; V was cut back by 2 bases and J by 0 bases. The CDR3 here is CASSLTGTSRPLSYEQYF. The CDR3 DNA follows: TGTGCCAGCAGTTTAACCGGGACTAGCCGGCCCCTCTCCTACGAGCAGTACTTC.

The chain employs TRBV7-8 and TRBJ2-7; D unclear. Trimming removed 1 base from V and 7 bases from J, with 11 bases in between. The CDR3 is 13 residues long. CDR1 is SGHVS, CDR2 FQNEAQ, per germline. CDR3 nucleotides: TGTGCCAGCAGCTTAGATCCGGTGGCGGAGCAGTACTTC. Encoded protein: CASSLDPVAEQYF.

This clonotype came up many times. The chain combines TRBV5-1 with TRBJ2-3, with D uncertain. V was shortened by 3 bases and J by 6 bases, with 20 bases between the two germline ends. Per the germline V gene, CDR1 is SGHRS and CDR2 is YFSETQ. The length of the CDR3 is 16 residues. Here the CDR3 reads CASSSSPTRTEDTQYF. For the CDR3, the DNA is TGCGCCAGCAGCTCGAGCCCGACACGGACCGAGGATACGCAGTATTTT.